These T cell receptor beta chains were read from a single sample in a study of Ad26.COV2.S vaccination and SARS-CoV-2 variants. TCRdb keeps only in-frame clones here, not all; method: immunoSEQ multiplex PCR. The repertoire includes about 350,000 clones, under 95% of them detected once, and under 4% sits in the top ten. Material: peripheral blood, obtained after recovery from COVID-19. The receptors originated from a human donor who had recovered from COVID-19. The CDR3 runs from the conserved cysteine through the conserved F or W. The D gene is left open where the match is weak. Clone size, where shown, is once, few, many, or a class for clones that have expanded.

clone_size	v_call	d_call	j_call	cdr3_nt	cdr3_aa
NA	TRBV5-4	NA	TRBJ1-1	TGTGCCAGCACCTTGGATGGCGCAGGGAACACTGAAGCTTTCTTT	CASTLDGAGNTEAFF
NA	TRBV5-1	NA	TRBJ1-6	TGCGCCAGCAGCTTGGTGTCAGCCGAACCCCTCCACTTT	CASSLVSAEPLHF
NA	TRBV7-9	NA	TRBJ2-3	TGTGCCAGCAGCCCCTCGATAGATACGCAGTATTTT	CASSPSIDTQYF
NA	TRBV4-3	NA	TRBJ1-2	TGCGCCAGCAGCCAAGATCGGAACGGGGCGAACTATGGCTACACCTTC	CASSQDRNGANYGYTF
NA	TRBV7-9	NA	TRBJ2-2	TGTGCCAGCAGCTTTCGCGGGGAGCTGTTTTTT	CASSFRGELFF
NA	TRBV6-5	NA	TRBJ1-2	TGTGCCAGCAACGGCGGAGGGGAGGATGTCCGGGGCTACACCTTC	CASNGGGEDVRGYTF
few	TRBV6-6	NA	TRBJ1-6	TGTGCCAGCAGTTACCCCAGCGGCAGGGAAAATTCACCCCTCCACTTT	CASSYPSGRENSPLHF
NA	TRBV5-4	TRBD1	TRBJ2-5	TGTGCCAGCAGCAAACGGACAGGGGCGCCTCAAGAGACCCAGTACTTC	CASSKRTGAPQETQYF
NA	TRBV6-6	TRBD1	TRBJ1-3	TGTGCCAGCAGTCGAGTTAATCCTGGACAGGGGAAAGGAAACACCATATATTTT	CASSRVNPGQGKGNTIYF
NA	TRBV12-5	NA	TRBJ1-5	TGTGCTAGTGGTTTGTTAGGGGATCAGCCCCAGCATTTT	CASGLLGDQPQHF
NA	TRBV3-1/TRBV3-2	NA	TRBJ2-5	TGTGCCAGCAGCCAATTGGGGGAGACCCAGTACTTC	CASSQLGETQYF
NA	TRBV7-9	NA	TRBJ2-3	TGTGCCAGCAGTCTAGACCCAAGCACAGATACGCAGTATTTT	CASSLDPSTDTQYF
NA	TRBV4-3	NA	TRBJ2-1	TGCGCCAGCAGCCAAACGGAATTGGGTGAGATTTACAATGAGCAGTTCTTC	CASSQTELGEIYNEQFF
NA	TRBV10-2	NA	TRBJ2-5	TGCGCCAGCCATAGTGGCGGATCCGAGACCCAGTACTTC	CASHSGGSETQYF
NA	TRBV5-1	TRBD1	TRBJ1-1	TGCGCCAGCAGCGTCGGACAGGGCCCAGGTGGTGAAGCTTTCTTT	CASSVGQGPGGEAFF
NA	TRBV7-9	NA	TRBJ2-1	TGTGCCAGCAGCTTCGACAGCAGGTATAATGAGCAGTTCTTC	CASSFDSRYNEQFF
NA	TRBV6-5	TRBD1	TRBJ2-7	TGTGCCAGCAGAAAGACAGGGACCTACGAGCAGTACTTC	CASRKTGTYEQYF
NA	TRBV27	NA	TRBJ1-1	TGTGCCAGCAGTTACATCTTGCTGGGACGGTCCCAAGAAGCTTTCTTT	CASSYILLGRSQEAFF
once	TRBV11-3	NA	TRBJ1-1	TGTGCCAGCAGCTTTTCAAACACTGAAGCTTTCTTT	CASSFSNTEAFF
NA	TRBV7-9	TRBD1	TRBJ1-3	TGTGCCAGCAGCTTCTGGACAGGGGTCGGAAACACCATATATTTT	CASSFWTGVGNTIYF
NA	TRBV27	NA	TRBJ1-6	TGTGCCAGCAGTTTAGGCGGAGGGTCAGAATCACCCCTCCACTTT	CASSLGGGSESPLHF
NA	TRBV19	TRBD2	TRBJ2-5	TGTGCCAGTAGTCCTCAGACTAGCGGGGAGACCCAGTACTTC	CASSPQTSGETQYF
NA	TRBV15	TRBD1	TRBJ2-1	TGTGCCACCAGCAGTGGACAGGCCTACAATGAGCAGTTCTTC	CATSSGQAYNEQFF
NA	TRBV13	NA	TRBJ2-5	TGTGCCAGCAGCTTCGGAAGACAGGAGTACCAAGAGACCCAGTACTTC	CASSFGRQEYQETQYF
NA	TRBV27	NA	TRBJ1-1	TGTGCCAGCAGTTTACAGGATTTGGGCACTGAAGCTTTCTTT	CASSLQDLGTEAFF
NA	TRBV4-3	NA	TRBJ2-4	TGCGCCAGCAGCCAAGATTGGGGCGGGAACATTCAGTACTTC	CASSQDWGGNIQYF
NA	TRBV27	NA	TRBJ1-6	TGTGCCAGCAGTTTATCAGAATATTCACCCCTCCACTTT	CASSLSEYSPLHF
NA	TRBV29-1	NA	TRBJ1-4	TGCAGCGTAGGAAGGGGTACCAATGAAAAACTGTTTTTT	CSVGRGTNEKLFF
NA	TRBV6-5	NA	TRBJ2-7	TGTGCCAGCAGGAAAGGGGGGCTCGAAGAGCAGTACTTC	CASRKGGLEEQYF
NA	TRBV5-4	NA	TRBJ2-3	TGTGCCAGCAGGTCAGCGGATACGCAGTATTTT	CASRSADTQYF
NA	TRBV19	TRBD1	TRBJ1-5	TGTGCCAGTAGCCTGACAGGGCCAAATCAGCCCCAGCATTTT	CASSLTGPNQPQHF
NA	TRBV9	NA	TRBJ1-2	TGTGCCAGCAGCGACGAAAGGACAGTTGATCGGAATGGCTACACCTTC	CASSDERTVDRNGYTF
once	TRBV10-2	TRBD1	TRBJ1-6	TGCGCCAGCAGTGATCGCGACAGGGCGGCTCTTCCAACCCATAATTCACCCCTCCACTTT	CASSDRDRAALPTHNSPLHF
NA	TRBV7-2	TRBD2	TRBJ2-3	TGTGCCAGCAGCCGGGGGGGCCGAGATACGCAGTATTTT	CASSRGGRDTQYF
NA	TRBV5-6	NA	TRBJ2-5	TGTGCCAGCAGCTTTTGGGGGCGAGAGACCCAGTACTTC	CASSFWGRETQYF
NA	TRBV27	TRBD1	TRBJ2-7	TGTGCCAGCAGTTTCAAGTATCCCGGACAGGGAGAAAACGAGCAGTACTTC	CASSFKYPGQGENEQYF
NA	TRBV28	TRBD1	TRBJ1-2	TGTGCCAGCAGTACAGGGGGCGCGAACTATGGCTACACCTTC	CASSTGGANYGYTF
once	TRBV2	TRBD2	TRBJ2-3	TGTGCCAGCAGCGTTAGACTAGCGGCCACAGATACGCAGTATTTT	CASSVRLAATDTQYF
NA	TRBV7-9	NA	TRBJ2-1	TGTGCCAGCAGCGTCGACCCAAATGAGCAGTTCTTC	CASSVDPNEQFF
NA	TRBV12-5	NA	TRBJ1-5	TGTGCTAGTGGTTTGGTAGGGGAGGGGAATCAGCCCCAGCATTTT	CASGLVGEGNQPQHF
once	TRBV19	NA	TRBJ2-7	TGTGCCAGGGAGGGTGGGGGAGTATGGTCCTACGAGCAGTACTTC	CAREGGGVWSYEQYF